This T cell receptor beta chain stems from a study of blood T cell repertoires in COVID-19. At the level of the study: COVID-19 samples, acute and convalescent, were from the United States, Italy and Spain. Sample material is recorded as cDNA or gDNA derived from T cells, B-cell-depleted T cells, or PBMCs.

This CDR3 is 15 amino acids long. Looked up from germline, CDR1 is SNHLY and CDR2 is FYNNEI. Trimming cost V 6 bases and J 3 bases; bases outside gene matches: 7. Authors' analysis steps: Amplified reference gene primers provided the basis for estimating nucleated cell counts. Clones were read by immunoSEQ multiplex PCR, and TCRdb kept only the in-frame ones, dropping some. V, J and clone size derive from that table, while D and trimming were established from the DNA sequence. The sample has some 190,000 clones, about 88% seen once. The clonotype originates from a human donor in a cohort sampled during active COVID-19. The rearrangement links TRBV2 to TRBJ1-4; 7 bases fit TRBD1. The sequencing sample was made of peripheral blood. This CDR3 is CASRSHTGANEKLFF. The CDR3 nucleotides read TGTGCCAGCAGGTCCCATACAGGGGCTAATGAAAAACTGTTTTTT.